A selection of T cell receptor beta chains follows, all from one sample in a study of shared clonotypes between healthy human individuals. The table came from immunoSEQ multiplex PCR; TCRdb's copy has only in-frame clones and leaves some out. The top ten clones hold around 1.7% of a sample with about 2.2 million clones, around 93% of them seen once. The specimen sequenced was naive CD8+ T cells from PBMCs. These receptors originate from a young man in good health. Some clones in this sample may be carry-over from other donors' samples. Each CDR3 is given with its conserved first and last residue. The order of the fields is V gene, D gene, J gene, CDR3 protein. D genes are given only for firm matches.

v_gene: TRBV10-3
d_gene: TRBD1
j_gene: TRBJ1-1
CDR3aa: CAIRGTGVTEAFF

v_gene: TRBV27
d_gene: -
j_gene: TRBJ2-7
CDR3aa: CASSWGTTYEQYF

v_gene: TRBV28
d_gene: -
j_gene: TRBJ2-3
CDR3aa: CASRLADTQYF

v_gene: TRBV27
d_gene: -
j_gene: TRBJ2-7
CDR3aa: CASSLSVGRYEQYF

v_gene: TRBV9
d_gene: -
j_gene: TRBJ2-7
CDR3aa: CASSVGSGPHEQYF

v_gene: TRBV5-1
d_gene: -
j_gene: TRBJ2-7
CDR3aa: CASSRDGTFYEQYF

v_gene: TRBV6-1
d_gene: TRBD1
j_gene: TRBJ2-7
CDR3aa: CASSDLADRWPKAYEQYF

v_gene: TRBV7-8
d_gene: TRBD1
j_gene: TRBJ2-2
CDR3aa: CASSSRTGAGELFF

v_gene: TRBV5-5
d_gene: TRBD1
j_gene: TRBJ1-2
CDR3aa: CASSTRAGGGYGYTF

v_gene: TRBV4-2
d_gene: TRBD2
j_gene: TRBJ2-3
CDR3aa: CASSQGGTSSLSGTDTQYF

v_gene: TRBV11-2
d_gene: -
j_gene: TRBJ2-5
CDR3aa: CASSLAETQYF

v_gene: TRBV9
d_gene: TRBD2
j_gene: TRBJ2-7
CDR3aa: CASSVGPTSGHDEQYF

v_gene: TRBV15
d_gene: -
j_gene: TRBJ1-3
CDR3aa: CATSRDKGPLVGGDF

v_gene: TRBV4-1
d_gene: -
j_gene: TRBJ2-2
CDR3aa: CASSQKDTGELFF

v_gene: TRBV5-4
d_gene: -
j_gene: TRBJ2-7
CDR3aa: CASSQAFGTPGEQYF

v_gene: TRBV7-8
d_gene: -
j_gene: TRBJ2-7
CDR3aa: CASSLRVGAFHEQYF

v_gene: TRBV27
d_gene: -
j_gene: TRBJ2-1
CDR3aa: CASSTRSQLHYNEQFF

v_gene: TRBV27
d_gene: -
j_gene: TRBJ2-3
CDR3aa: CASSPSLWVTQYF

v_gene: TRBV19
d_gene: -
j_gene: TRBJ1-1
CDR3aa: CASSQGTQGYRDEAFF

v_gene: TRBV28
d_gene: TRBD1
j_gene: TRBJ1-1
CDR3aa: CASRSGQGNTEAFF

v_gene: TRBV7-6
d_gene: -
j_gene: TRBJ2-5
CDR3aa: CASSSLTTYQETQYF

v_gene: TRBV15
d_gene: TRBD1
j_gene: TRBJ2-2
CDR3aa: CATSSDRGPGELFF

v_gene: TRBV4-1
d_gene: TRBD1
j_gene: TRBJ1-2
CDR3aa: CASSQSRGPIYGYTF

v_gene: TRBV11-3
d_gene: -
j_gene: TRBJ2-7
CDR3aa: CASSTPDSLPEQYF

v_gene: TRBV4-1
d_gene: -
j_gene: TRBJ1-5
CDR3aa: CASSQDGGNQPQHF

v_gene: TRBV2
d_gene: -
j_gene: TRBJ2-7
CDR3aa: CASPGLMAYEQYF

v_gene: TRBV5-5
d_gene: TRBD1
j_gene: TRBJ2-7
CDR3aa: CASSFDRDSQYYEQYF